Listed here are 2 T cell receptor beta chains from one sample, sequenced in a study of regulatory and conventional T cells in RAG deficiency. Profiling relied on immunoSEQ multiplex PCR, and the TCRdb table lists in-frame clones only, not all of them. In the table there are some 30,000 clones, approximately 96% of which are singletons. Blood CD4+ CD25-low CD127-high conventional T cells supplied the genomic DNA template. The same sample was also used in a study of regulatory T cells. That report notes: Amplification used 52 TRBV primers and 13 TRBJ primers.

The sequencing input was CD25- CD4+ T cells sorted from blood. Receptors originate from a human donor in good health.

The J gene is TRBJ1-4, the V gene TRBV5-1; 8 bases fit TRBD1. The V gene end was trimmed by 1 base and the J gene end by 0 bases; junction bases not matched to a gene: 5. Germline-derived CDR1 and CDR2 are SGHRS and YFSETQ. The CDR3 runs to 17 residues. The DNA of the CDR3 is TGCGCCAGCAGCTTGTTGGCCAGGGGGCCAACTAATGAAAAACTGTTTTTT. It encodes CASSLLARGPTNEKLFF.

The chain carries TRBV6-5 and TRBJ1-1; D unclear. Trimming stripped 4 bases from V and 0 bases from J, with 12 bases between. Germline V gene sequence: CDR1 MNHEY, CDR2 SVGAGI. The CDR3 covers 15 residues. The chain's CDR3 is CASSSHGNMNTEAFF. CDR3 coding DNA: TGTGCCAGCAGTTCTCACGGGAACATGAACACTGAAGCTTTCTTT.